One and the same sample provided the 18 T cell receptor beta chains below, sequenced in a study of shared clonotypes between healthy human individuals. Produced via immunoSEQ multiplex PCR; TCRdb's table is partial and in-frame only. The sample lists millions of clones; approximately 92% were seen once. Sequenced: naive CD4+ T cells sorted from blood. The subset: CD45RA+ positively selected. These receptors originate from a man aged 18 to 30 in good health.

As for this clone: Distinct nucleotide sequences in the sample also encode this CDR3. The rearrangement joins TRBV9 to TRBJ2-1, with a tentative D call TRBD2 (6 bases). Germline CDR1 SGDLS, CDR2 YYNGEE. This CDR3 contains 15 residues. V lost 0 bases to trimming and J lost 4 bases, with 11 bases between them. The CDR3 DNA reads TGTGCCAGCAGCGTAGTTAGCGGAGCATACAATGAGCAGTTCTTC. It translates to CASSVVSGAYNEQFF.

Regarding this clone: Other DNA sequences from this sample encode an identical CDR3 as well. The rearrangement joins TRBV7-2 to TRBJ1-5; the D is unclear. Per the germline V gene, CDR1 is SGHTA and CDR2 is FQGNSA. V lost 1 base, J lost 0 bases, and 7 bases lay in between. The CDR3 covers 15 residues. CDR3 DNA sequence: TGTGCCAGCAGCTTAGACGGCAATAGCAATCAGCCCCAGCATTTT. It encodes CASSLDGNSNQPQHF.

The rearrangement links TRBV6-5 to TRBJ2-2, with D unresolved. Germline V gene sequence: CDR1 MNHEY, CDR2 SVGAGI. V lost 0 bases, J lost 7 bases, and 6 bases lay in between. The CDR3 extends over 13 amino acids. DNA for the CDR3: TGTGCCAGCAGTTACTCAGAGTTCGGGGAGCTGTTTTTT. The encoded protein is CASSYSEFGELFF.

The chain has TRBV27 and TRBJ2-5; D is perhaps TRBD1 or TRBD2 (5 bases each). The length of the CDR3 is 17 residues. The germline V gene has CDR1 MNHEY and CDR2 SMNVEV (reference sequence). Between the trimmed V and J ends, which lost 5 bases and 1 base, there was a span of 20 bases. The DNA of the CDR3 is TGTGCCAGCAGTCCCCGCACCCCGGGACGTATCCAAGAGACCCAGTACTTC. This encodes CASSPRTPGRIQETQYF.

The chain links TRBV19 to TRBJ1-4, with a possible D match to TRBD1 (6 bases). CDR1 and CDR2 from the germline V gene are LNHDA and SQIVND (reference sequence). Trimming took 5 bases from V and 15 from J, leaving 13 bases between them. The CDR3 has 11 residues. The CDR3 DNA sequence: TGTGCCAGTAGTTTTGGACAGAGGGTGTTTTTT. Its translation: CASSFGQRVFF.

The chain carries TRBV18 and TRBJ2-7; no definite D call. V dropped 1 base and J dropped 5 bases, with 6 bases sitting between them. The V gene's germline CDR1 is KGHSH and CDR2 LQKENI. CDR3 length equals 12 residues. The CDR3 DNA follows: TGTGCCAGCTCACCACTTCGCGACGAGCAGTACTTC. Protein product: CASSPLRDEQYF.

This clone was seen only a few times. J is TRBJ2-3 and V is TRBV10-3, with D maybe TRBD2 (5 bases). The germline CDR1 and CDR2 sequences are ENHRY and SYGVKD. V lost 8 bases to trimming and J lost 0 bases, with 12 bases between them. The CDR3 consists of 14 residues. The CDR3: CAIAGQNSTDTQYF. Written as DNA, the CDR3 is TGTGCCATCGCGGGTCAAAATAGCACAGATACGCAGTATTTT.

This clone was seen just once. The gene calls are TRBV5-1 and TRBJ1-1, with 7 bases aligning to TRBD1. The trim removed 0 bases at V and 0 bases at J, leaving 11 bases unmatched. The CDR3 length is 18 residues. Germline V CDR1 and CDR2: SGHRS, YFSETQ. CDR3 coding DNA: TGCGCCAGCAGCTTGGCGGGCGTAATAACAGGGGTGAACACTGAAGCTTTCTTT. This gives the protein CASSLAGVITGVNTEAFF.

CDR3 DNA: TGTGCCAGCAGTGACCGGGACAACAAGGCGGGTGGCTACACCTTC. Encoded protein: CASSDRDNKAGGYTF. The chain recombines TRBV2 with TRBJ1-2, with a weak D call TRBD1 (6 bases). V was shortened by 3 bases and J by 7 bases, with 18 bases between the two germline ends. Germline-derived CDR1 and CDR2 are SNHLY and FYNNEI. CDR3 length: 15 residues.

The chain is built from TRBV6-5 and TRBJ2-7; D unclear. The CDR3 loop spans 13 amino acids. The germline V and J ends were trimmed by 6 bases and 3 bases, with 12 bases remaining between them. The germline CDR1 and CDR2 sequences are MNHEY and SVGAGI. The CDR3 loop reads CASSVSHGYEQYF. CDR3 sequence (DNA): TGTGCCAGCAGCGTATCGCACGGCTACGAGCAGTACTTC.

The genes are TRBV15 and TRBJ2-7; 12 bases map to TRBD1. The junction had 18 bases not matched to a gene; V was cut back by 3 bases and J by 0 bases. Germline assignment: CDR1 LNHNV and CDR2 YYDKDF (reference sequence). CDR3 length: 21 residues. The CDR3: CATSRDISPGQGASSSYEQYF. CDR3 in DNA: TGTGCCACCAGCAGGGATATCTCACCGGGACAGGGGGCTTCAAGCTCCTACGAGCAGTACTTC. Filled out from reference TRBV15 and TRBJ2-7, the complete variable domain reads DAMVIQNPRYQVTQFGKPVTLSCSQTLNHNVMYWYQQKSSQAPKLLFHYYDKDFNNEADTPDNFQSRRPNTSFCFLDIRSPGLGDTAMYLCATSRDISPGQGASSSYEQYFGPGTRLTVT.

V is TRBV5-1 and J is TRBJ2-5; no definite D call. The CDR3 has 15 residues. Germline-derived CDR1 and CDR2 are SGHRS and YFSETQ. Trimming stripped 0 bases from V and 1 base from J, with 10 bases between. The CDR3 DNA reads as TGCGCCAGCAGCTTGGGGGGTGCCGGCCAAGAGACCCAGTACTTC. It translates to CASSLGGAGQETQYF.

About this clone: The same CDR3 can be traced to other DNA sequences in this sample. The CDR3 DNA sequence: TGTGCCAGCTCACCGACTACCCAGGGGGAGACCCAGTACTTC. Its translation: CASSPTTQGETQYF. The V and J genes are TRBV18 and TRBJ2-5; weak D call: TRBD1 (6 bases). CDR3 size: 14 residues. V was shortened by 3 bases and J by 5 bases, with 13 bases between the two germline ends. Per the germline V gene, CDR1 is KGHSH and CDR2 is LQKENI. Drawing the rest from reference TRBV18 and TRBJ2-5, the complete variable domain is NAGVMQNPRHLVRRRGQEARLRCSPMKGHSHVYWYRQLPEEGLKFMVYLQKENIIDESGMPKERFSAEFPKEGPSILRIQQVVRGDSAAYFCASSPTTQGETQYFGPGTRLLVL.

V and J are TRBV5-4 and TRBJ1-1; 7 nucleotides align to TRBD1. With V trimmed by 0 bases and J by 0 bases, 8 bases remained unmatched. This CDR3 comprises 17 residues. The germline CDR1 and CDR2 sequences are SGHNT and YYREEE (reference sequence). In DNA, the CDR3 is TGTGCCAGCAGCTTGGGGGGGGACAGTCCAATGAACACTGAAGCTTTCTTT. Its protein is CASSLGGDSPMNTEAFF.

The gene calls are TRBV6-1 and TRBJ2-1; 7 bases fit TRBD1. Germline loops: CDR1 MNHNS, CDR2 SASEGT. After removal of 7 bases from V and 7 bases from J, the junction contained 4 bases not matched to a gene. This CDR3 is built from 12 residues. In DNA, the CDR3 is TGTGCCAGCACCCAACAGGGGAATGAGCAGTTCTTC. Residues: CASTQQGNEQFF.

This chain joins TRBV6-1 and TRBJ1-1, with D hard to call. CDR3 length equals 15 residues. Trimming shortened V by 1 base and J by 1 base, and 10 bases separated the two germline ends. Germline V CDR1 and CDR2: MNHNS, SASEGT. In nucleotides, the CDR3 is TGTGCCAGCAGTGAAGTGGGGTTTGCGAACACTGAAGCTTTCTTT. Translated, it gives CASSEVGFANTEAFF.

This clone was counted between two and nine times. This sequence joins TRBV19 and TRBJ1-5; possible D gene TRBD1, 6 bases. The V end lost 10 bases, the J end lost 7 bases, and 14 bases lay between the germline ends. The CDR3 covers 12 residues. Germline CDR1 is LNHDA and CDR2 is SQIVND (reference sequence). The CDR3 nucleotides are TGTGCCACCGCAGGGGAGAGGCAGCCCCAGCATTTT. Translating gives CATAGERQPQHF. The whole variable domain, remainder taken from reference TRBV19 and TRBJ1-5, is DGGITQSPKYLFRKEGQNVTLSCEQNLNHDAMYWYRQDPGQGLRLIYYSQIVNDFQKGDIAEGYSVSREKKESFPLTVTSAQKNPTAFYLCATAGERQPQHFGDGTRLSIL.

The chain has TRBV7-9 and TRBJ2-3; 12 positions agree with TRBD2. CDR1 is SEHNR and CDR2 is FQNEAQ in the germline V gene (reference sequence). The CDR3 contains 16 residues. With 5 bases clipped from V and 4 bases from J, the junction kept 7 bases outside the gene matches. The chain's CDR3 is CASSPLAGGLADTQYF. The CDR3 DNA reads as TGTGCCAGCAGCCCCCTAGCGGGAGGGTTGGCAGATACGCAGTATTTT.